The sample holds one count of the clone carrying this T cell receptor (beta chain). The CDR3 is 14 amino acids. Per the germline V gene, CDR1 is SGHDN and CDR2 is FVKESK. V shed 3 bases and J 2 bases; nucleotides not matched to a gene: 4. This entry is derived from a study of blood T cell repertoires in COVID-19. Assay: immunoSEQ multiplex PCR; the TCRdb copy retains only in-frame clones and omits some. The table lists some 350,000 clones, around 89% of them singletons, with roughly 1% in the top ten. Grouping used clinical history reported by participants in a survey and questionnaire. Recovered status applied to Cohort 3 donors who had two consecutive negative PCRs. It also applied to those with clearance or with symptom resolution.

This clonotype was obtained from a man between 18 and 35 years old who had recovered from COVID-19. The specimen sequenced was PBMCs or T cells enriched from blood (not recorded which). V usage is TRBV14 and J usage is TRBJ2-7; 7 positions agree with TRBD2. This chain's CDR3 is CASSHLGGTYEQYF. In DNA form, the CDR3 reads TGTGCCAGCAGCCATTTGGGGGGGACCTACGAGCAGTACTTC.